These 8 T cell receptor beta chains were sequenced from one sample in a study of Ad26.COV2.S vaccination and SARS-CoV-2 variants. Sequenced by immunoSEQ multiplex PCR; TCRdb stores in-frame clones only, minus some. The sample shows approximately 400,000 clones, approximately 85% of them seen only once. Noted treatment: over 15 received Ad26.COV2.S at low or high dose, single or two shots; 5 received placebo; per-sample allocation not given. Day 63 after the first vaccine or placebo injection was the time point for sampling. Source: peripheral blood, taken in a trial of Ad26.COV2.S vaccine versus placebo. The receptors were gathered from a person between 18 and 60 years old who received the Ad26.COV2.S COVID-19 vaccine or a placebo.

The rearrangement uses TRBV3-1 (or the pseudogene TRBV3-2) and TRBJ2-2, with D perhaps TRBD1 (5 bases). Trimming pared 10 bases from V and 5 bases from J, leaving 17 bases between. CDR1 is LGHDT and CDR2 is YNNKEL in the germline V gene (reference sequence). The CDR3 loop spans 14 amino acids. The CDR3 DNA sequence: TGTGCCACCCTGGGGTTGGCAGGGACCGGGGAGCTGTTTTTT. It is translated as CATLGLAGTGELFF.

The CDR3 protein is CASSLPQPNSPLHF. The CDR3 region has the DNA TGTGCCAGCAGCTTACCGCAACCTAATTCACCCCTCCACTTT. The rearrangement links TRBV7-9 to TRBJ1-6; D uncertain. This CDR3 spans 14 amino acids. Trimming removed 2 bases at V and 6 bases at J, with 8 bases between. Germline assignment: CDR1 SEHNR and CDR2 FQNEAQ (reference sequence).

This clone was seen many times. J is TRBJ2-7 and V is TRBV7-8; 7 positions match TRBD1. The CDR3 covers 14 residues. Germline CDR1 reads SGHVS; CDR2 reads FQNEAQ. The V segment lost 5 bases and the J segment 3 bases; nucleotides outside the gene matches: 7. The CDR3 reads CASSGGTDHYEQYF. The CDR3 bases are TGTGCCAGCAGCGGTGGGACAGACCACTACGAGCAGTACTTC.

This clone appeared a single time. The chain is built from TRBV2 and TRBJ2-6, with D unresolved. CDR1 and CDR2 (germline): SNHLY, FYNNEI. V lost 6 bases and J lost 2, with 14 bases in between. The CDR3 contains 16 residues. The DNA of the CDR3 is TGTGCCAGCAGCTACAGAGTTGAAACTGGGGCCAACGTCCTGACTTTC. It translates to CASSYRVETGANVLTF. Variable domain in full (rest from reference TRBV2 and TRBJ2-6): EPEVTQTPSHQVTQMGQEVILRCVPISNHLYFYWYRQILGQKVEFLVSFYNNEISEKSEIFDDQFSVERPDGSNFTLKIRSTKLEDSAMYFCASSYRVETGANVLTFGAGSRLTVL.

This clone was seen only once. The chain uses TRBV5-1 and TRBJ2-3, with TRBD1 matching over 8 bases. The CDR3 runs 14 residues. Germline CDR1 and CDR2: SGHRS and YFSETQ. V gave up 1 base and J gave up 4 bases; unmatched junction bases: 2. The CDR3 region is CASSLLQGADTQYF. CDR3 in DNA: TGCGCCAGCAGCTTGTTACAGGGGGCAGATACGCAGTATTTT. The full variable domain, completed using reference TRBV5-1 and TRBJ2-3, is KAGVTQTPRYLIKTRGQQVTLSCSPISGHRSVSWYQQTPGQGLQFLFEYFSETQRNKGNFPGRFSGRQFSNSRSEMNVSTLELGDSALYLCASSLLQGADTQYFGPGTRLTVL.

The chain uses TRBV6-5 and TRBJ2-4; D may match TRBD1 or TRBD2 (5 bases each). The V and J ends lost 6 bases and 7 bases respectively, with 13 bases between them. The CDR3 is 13 amino acids. In germline, CDR1 is MNHEY, CDR2 SVGAGI. The CDR3 reads CASSPGPSNIQYF. The CDR3 DNA sequence: TGTGCCAGCAGCCCGGGGCCGTCGAACATTCAGTACTTC.

The chain combines TRBV18 with TRBJ2-7; TRBD1 is a possible D gene (6 bases). This CDR3 is 14 amino acids long. The germline CDR1 and CDR2 sequences are KGHSH and LQKENI. Trimming pared 5 bases from V and 0 bases from J, leaving 11 bases between. The CDR3 coding sequence is TGTGCCAGCTCATCTCAGACAGGCTCCTACGAGCAGTACTTC. It encodes CASSSQTGSYEQYF.

This chain links TRBV6-5 with TRBJ2-5; 7 nucleotides match TRBD1. Unmatched junction bases numbered 6, after V lost 5 bases and J lost 3 bases. The CDR3 runs 14 residues. The V gene's germline CDR1 is MNHEY and CDR2 SVGAGI. CDR3 protein: CASSMGQLKETQYF. The DNA of the CDR3 is TGTGCCAGCAGTATGGGACAGCTAAAAGAGACCCAGTACTTC.